This TCR beta chain derives from a study of OX40 agonist ivuxolimab in advanced cancers. Turning to the study itself: All patients had ivuxolimab intravenously every 2 weeks at 0.01 to 10 mg/kg. The diagnoses of dose-escalation patients were hepatocellular carcinoma, melanoma, renal cell or head and neck cancer.

Looked up from germline, CDR1 is LNHDA and CDR2 is SQIVND (reference sequence). The CDR3 consists of 13 residues. Unmatched junction bases numbered 6, after V lost 6 bases and J lost 10 bases. On this clone: What it binds is not known.

Assay: immunoSEQ multiplex PCR; the TCRdb copy retains only in-frame clones and omits some. Among roughly 37,000 clones listed, about 70% were seen once. Findings of the study overall: Normalized expansion of T-cell clones was also low for some nonresponders.

The source of this sequence is an adult with an advanced solid tumor such as melanoma, head and neck, liver or kidney cancer. The chain uses TRBV19 and TRBJ1-6; 7 nucleotides align to TRBD1. The specimen was CD4+ or CD8+ T cells sorted from blood, collected in a trial of the OX40 agonist ivuxolimab. CDR3 sequence reads: CASSTGVRSPLHF. The CDR3 DNA follows: TGTGCCAGTAGCACAGGGGTTAGATCACCCCTCCACTTT. The whole variable domain, filled in from reference TRBV19 and TRBJ1-6, reads DGGITQSPKYLFRKEGQNVTLSCEQNLNHDAMYWYRQDPGQGLRLIYYSQIVNDFQKGDIAEGYSVSREKKESFPLTVTSAQKNPTAFYLCASSTGVRSPLHFGNGTRLTVT.